Each of the 11 T cell receptor beta chains below was sequenced from the same sample in a study of identifying expanded T cells in peripheral blood. TCRdb's copy holds only in-frame clones and misses some; the assay was immunoSEQ multiplex PCR. Counted here are about 83,000 clones, about nine tenths occurring once; the ten biggest clones make up approximately 2.6%. The source material was blood. The receptors here all came from a person aged 18 to 70 in good health.

This chain connects TRBV6-6 to TRBJ1-1; unclear D gene. Trimming left V 7 bases short and J 1 base short, with 10 bases between. Germline CDR1 reads MNHNY; CDR2 reads SVGAGI (reference sequence). This CDR3 is built from 13 residues. CDR3 protein: CASIEGSNTEAFF. The CDR3 region has the DNA TGTGCCAGCATCGAAGGATCGAACACTGAAGCTTTCTTT.

V and J are TRBV27 and TRBJ2-7; 8 bases are shared with TRBD1. The CDR3 consists of 14 residues. The junction had 7 bases not matched to a gene; V was cut back by 5 bases and J by 4 bases. In germline, CDR1 is MNHEY, CDR2 SMNVEV (reference sequence). The CDR3 nucleotides are TGTGCCAGCAGTACAAGACAGGGGAGGTACGAGCAGTACTTC. It specifies CASSTRQGRYEQYF.

This chain joins TRBV18 and TRBJ2-7; TRBD1 matches 9 bases. This CDR3 spans 15 amino acids. With V trimmed by 5 bases and J by 1 base, 6 bases remained unmatched. Germline V lookup: CDR1 KGHSH, CDR2 LQKENI. CDR3 DNA: TGTGCCAGCTCAGTCAAACAGGGGGCTTCCTACGAGCAGTACTTC. It translates to CASSVKQGASYEQYF.

This clone has just one count. The chain joins TRBV2 to TRBJ2-3, with 7 bases identical to TRBD2. Trimming took 6 bases from V and 1 from J; bases not matched to a gene: 7. There are 15 residues in the CDR3. Germline V gene sequence: CDR1 SNHLY, CDR2 FYNNEI. In DNA, the CDR3 is TGTGCCAGCAGAGGGAGGGTAAGGGGCACAGATACGCAGTATTTT. Translating gives CASRGRVRGTDTQYF.

The rearrangement links TRBV30 to TRBJ2-3; weak D call: TRBD2 (7 bases). The CDR3 is 15 residues long. CDR1 is GTSNPN, CDR2 SVGIG, per germline (reference sequence). V was pared by 4 bases and J by 0 bases, with 14 bases between. In nucleotides, the CDR3 is TGTGCCTGGACCCCTGCGGGGGCGAGCACAGATACGCAGTATTTT. This encodes CAWTPAGASTDTQYF.

The V and J genes are TRBV21-1 and TRBJ1-1. TRBV21-1 is recorded as a pseudogene. The CDR3 runs to 21 residues. In nucleotides, the CDR3 is TGTGCCAGCAGCAAACTTCGCAGTAGGGTTGACCTCTTTTTTATGAACACTGAAGCTTTCTTT. It encodes CASSKLRSRVDLFFMNTEAFF.

The chain links TRBV11-3 to TRBJ2-2, with D perhaps TRBD2 (6 bases). V dropped 0 bases and J dropped 1 base, with 21 bases sitting between them. This CDR3 spans 20 amino acids. The germline V gene has CDR1 SGHNT and CDR2 YENEEA. The DNA for the CDR3 is TGTGCCAGCAGCTTAGATCTTTGGATAGCTGGCGGGGAGAACACCGGGGAGCTGTTTTTT. It specifies CASSLDLWIAGGENTGELFF.

The genes are TRBV2 and TRBJ2-1, with 7 bases aligning to TRBD1. The CDR3 spans 15 residues. Germline CDR1 is SNHLY and CDR2 is FYNNEI. V was pared by 2 bases and J by 3 bases, with 4 bases of the junction left unmatched. Here the CDR3 DNA reads TGTGCCAGCAGTGAATCGCGGACAGGCTACAATGAGCAGTTCTTC. Protein product: CASSESRTGYNEQFF.

The V gene is TRBV29-1, the J gene TRBJ2-5; 11 positions agree with TRBD2. The J call may not be correct, given that the DNA end is closer to TRBJ2-7. Germline CDR1 is SQVTM and CDR2 is ANQGSEA. This CDR3 is 13 amino acids long. The CDR3 loop reads CSVVAGGPYEQYF. The DNA for the CDR3 is TGCAGCGTTGTAGCGGGAGGGCCCTACGAGCAGTACTTC.

The chain has TRBV5-1 and TRBJ2-1, with 10 bases lining up with TRBD1. Germline V gives CDR1 SGHRS, CDR2 YFSETQ. The CDR3 contains 15 residues. The J segment lost 6 bases and the V segment lost 4 bases, leaving 7 bases of the junction unmatched. This CDR3 is CASSTGTGEANEQFF. CDR3 coding DNA: TGCGCCAGCAGCACCGGGACAGGGGAGGCCAATGAGCAGTTCTTC. Full variable domain (rest looked up from reference TRBV5-1 and TRBJ2-1): KAGVTQTPRYLIKTRGQQVTLSCSPISGHRSVSWYQQTPGQGLQFLFEYFSETQRNKGNFPGRFSGRQFSNSRSEMNVSTLELGDSALYLCASSTGTGEANEQFFGPGTRLTVL.

This chain joins TRBV30 and TRBJ2-7; 8 bases are a match to TRBD2. V dropped 0 bases and J dropped 5; count of bases not matched to a gene: 6. In germline, CDR1 is GTSNPN, CDR2 SVGIG (reference sequence). The CDR3 sequence is 14 residues long. CDR3 bases: TGTGCCTGGAGTGTCGGGGGGGAGATCCACGAGCAGTACTTC. It translates to CAWSVGGEIHEQYF.